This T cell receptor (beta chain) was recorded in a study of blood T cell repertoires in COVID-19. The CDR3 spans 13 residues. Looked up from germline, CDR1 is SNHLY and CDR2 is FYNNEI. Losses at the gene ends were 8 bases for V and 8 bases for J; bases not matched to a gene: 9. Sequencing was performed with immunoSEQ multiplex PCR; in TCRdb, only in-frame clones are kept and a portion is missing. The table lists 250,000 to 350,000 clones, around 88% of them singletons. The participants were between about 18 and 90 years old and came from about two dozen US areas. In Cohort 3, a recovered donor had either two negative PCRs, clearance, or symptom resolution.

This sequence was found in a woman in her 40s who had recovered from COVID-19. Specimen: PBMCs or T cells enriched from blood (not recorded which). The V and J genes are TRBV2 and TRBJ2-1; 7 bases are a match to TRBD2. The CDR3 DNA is TGTGCCAGCTCTGTGGGACTACCCGATGAGCAGTTCTTC. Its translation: CASSVGLPDEQFF.